This note documents a single T cell receptor beta chain sequence. Its specificity is unknown. This entry is derived from a study of graft-versus-host responses after intestinal transplantation. The study, taken as a whole, reports: The recipient marrow held GvH clones, and some of them showed up first in ileum or blood.

The table came from immunoSEQ multiplex PCR; TCRdb's copy has only in-frame clones and leaves some out. The sample comprises some 76,000 clones, around 90% of which are singletons, and around 8% rests with the top ten. Germline CDR1 is GTSNPN and CDR2 is SVGIG (reference sequence). With 4 bases clipped from V and 1 base from J, the junction kept 7 bases outside the gene matches. The CDR3 sequence is 17 residues long. The sample in question was unstimulated CD8+ T cells sorted from spleen or lymph node cells, obtained before transplant. The source of this sequence is a human donor who was the organ donor for an intestinal transplant. V is TRBV30 and J is TRBJ2-2; 12 nucleotides line up with TRBD2. CDR3 DNA sequence: TGTGCCTGGACGGGGCTAGCGGGGGGGCAGAACACCGGGGAGCTGTTTTTT. Its translation: CAWTGLAGGQNTGELFF.